This T cell receptor beta chain is from a study of blood T cell repertoires in COVID-19. On the study more broadly: The study drew acute and convalescent COVID-19 samples from the United States, Italy and Spain. The analysed material was cDNA or gDNA that came from T cells, B-cell-depleted T cells, or PBMCs.

Source study methods: By means of reference gene primer amplification, nucleated cell counts were estimated. The assay was immunoSEQ multiplex PCR, and TCRdb's table has in-frame clones only and misses some. The V and J calls and the clone size are those of that table, but D and trimming were determined from the DNA. This table has roughly 190,000 clones, 80% to 95% appearing once. V was clipped by 4 bases and J by 6 bases, with 12 bases between them. The CDR3 totals 13 residues. CDR1 and CDR2 (germline): SGHAT, FQNNGV. The origin of this receptor is a man aged 45-60 years with acute or convalescent COVID-19. What was sequenced was peripheral blood. This chain links TRBV11-2 with TRBJ1-1, with D possibly matching TRBD1 (6 bases). The CDR3 here is CASSSDRFAEAFF. CDR3 nucleotides: TGTGCCAGCAGCTCCGACAGGTTCGCTGAAGCTTTCTTT.